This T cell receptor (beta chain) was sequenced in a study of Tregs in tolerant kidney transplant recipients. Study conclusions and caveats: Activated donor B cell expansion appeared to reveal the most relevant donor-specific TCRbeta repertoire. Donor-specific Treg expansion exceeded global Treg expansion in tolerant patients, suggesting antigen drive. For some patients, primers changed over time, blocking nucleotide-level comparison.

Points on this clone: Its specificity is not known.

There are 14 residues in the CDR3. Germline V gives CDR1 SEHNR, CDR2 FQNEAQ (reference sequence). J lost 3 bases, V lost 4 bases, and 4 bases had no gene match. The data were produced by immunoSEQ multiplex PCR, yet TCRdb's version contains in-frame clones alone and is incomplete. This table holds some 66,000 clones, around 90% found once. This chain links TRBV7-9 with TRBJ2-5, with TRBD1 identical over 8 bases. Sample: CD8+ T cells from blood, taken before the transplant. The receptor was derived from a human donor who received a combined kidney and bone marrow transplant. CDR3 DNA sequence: TGTGCCAGCAGCTCCTCGGACAGGGAAGAGACCCAGTACTTC. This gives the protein CASSSSDREETQYF.